The following is a T cell receptor beta chain sequence with its context. This specimen belongs to a study of blood T cell repertoires in COVID-19. Overall study context: Acute-phase and convalescent COVID-19 samples originated in the United States, Italy and Spain. From T cells, B-cell-depleted T cells, or PBMCs came the material, which was cDNA or gDNA.

Original processing methods: Reference gene primers were amplified, and this amplification served to estimate nucleated cell counts. TCRdb's copy holds only in-frame clones and misses some; the assay was immunoSEQ multiplex PCR. V, J and clone size are taken as reported in that table, and D and trimming were inferred from the DNA itself. The table lists fewer than 250,000 clones, roughly 86% of them singletons. This CDR3 region has 12 residues. V lost 3 bases and J lost 4, with 9 bases in between. CDR1 is SQVTM, CDR2 ANQGSEA, per germline. The chain joins TRBV29-1 to TRBJ1-1; D might be TRBD1 (5 bases). Sequencing used peripheral blood. This receptor was identified in a woman aged 55-75 years who had recovered from COVID-19. The DNA of the CDR3 is TGCAGCGTTGAGAGGGGAGGCACTGAAGCTTTCTTT. It is translated as CSVERGGTEAFF.